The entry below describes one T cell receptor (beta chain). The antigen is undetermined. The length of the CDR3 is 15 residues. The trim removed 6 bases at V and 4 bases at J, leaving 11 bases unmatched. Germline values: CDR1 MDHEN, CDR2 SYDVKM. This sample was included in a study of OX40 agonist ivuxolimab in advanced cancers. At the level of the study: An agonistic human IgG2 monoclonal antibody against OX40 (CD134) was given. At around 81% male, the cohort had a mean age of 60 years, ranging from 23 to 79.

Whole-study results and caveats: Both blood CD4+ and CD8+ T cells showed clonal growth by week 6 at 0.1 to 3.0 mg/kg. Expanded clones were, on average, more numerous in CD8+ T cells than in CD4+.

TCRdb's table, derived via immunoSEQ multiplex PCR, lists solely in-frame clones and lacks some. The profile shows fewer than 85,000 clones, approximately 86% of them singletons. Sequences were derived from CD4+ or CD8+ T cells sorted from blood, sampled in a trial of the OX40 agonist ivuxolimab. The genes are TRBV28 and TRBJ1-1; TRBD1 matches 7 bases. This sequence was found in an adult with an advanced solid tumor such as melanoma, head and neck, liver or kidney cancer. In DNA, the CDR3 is TGTGCCAGCAGCGAGGCTACAGGGGAGAGCACTGAAGCTTTCTTT. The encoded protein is CASSEATGESTEAFF.